This T cell receptor (beta chain) derives from a study of CD8+CD57+ T cells in acquired aplastic anemia. CD8+CD57+ cell expansion had been shown by flow cytometry in patients chosen for sequencing. Profiling of TCR beta VDJ combinations and CDR3 sequences used genomic DNA as template. One entry per CDR3 protein results from TCRdb running MiXCR on the reads. The repertoire consists of some 200,000 distinct CDR3 sequences, with more than 45% occurring once and the leading ten covering around 8.8%. Germline V gene data show CDR1 as MGHDK and CDR2 as SYGVNS. The ends were cut back, 0 bases at V and 5 bases at J, with 5 bases in the middle. CDR3 length: 12 residues.

The sequencing sample was made of sorted CD4+, CD8+, or CD8+CD57+ T cells (not recorded which) from PBMCs. The TCR comes from a human donor with aplastic anemia. The chain links TRBV25-1 to TRBJ2-7; D call uncertain. CDR3 coding DNA: TGTGCCAGCAGTGAATATACCCACGAGCAGTACTTC. This translates into CASSEYTHEQYF.